This T cell receptor (beta chain) was identified during a study of blood T cells in healthy people across ages. Study-wide points: When set beside aged donors, long-lived donors presented more naive CD4+ cells and higher diversity.

For the second PCR, which ran for about 6 to 11 cycles, a sample-barcoded 5' primer and a J-beta primer mix were used. From each sample, at least 2.5 million paired-end reads containing CDR3 were obtained. TCRdb redid the calling of the 5' RACE reads with MiXCR, one entry per CDR3 protein. Counted here are hundreds of thousands of distinct CDR3 sequences, 49% occurring once; the ten biggest clones make up under 35%. Donors were systemically healthy Caucasian individuals from Russia aged roughly 6 to 100 years. Total RNA was isolated from each sample in quantities of at least 5.5 micrograms. This CDR3 spans 16 amino acids. Germline CDR1 reads SGDLS; CDR2 reads YYNGEE. Trimming removed 3 bases from V and 6 bases from J; junction bases left unmatched: 12. A remark on this clonotype: No antigen is known for it.

What was sequenced was blood. This TCR was sampled from a woman in her sixties or seventies in good health. The chain has TRBV9 and TRBJ2-1, with 7 bases lining up with TRBD2. In DNA form, the CDR3 reads TGTGCCAGCAGCGCCTTCTCAGCGGGAACCCCCAATGAGCAGTTCTTC. Its protein product is CASSAFSAGTPNEQFF.